The next 30 T cell receptor beta chains were all read from a single sample in a study of control samples from healthy donors and cancer patients. Profiled with immunoSEQ multiplex PCR; TCRdb holds only in-frame clones, not every one. The table records tens of thousands of clones, roughly 90% of them present only once. The sequencing sample was made of PBMCs. The receptor set was obtained from a man in his sixties with colorectal cancer.

This chain uses TRBV5-1 with TRBJ2-2; 8 bases agree with TRBD2. The CDR3 extends over 16 amino acids. V gave up 0 bases and J gave up 4 bases; unmatched junction bases: 5. Germline CDR1 SGHRS, CDR2 YFSETQ. The CDR3 spells CASSLGGGRGTGELFF. DNA for the CDR3: TGCGCCAGCAGCTTGGGCGGGGGGCGAGGCACCGGGGAGCTGTTTTTT.

The chain combines TRBV7-8 with TRBJ2-7, with 13 bases that match TRBD2. CDR3 length equals 17 residues. The V segment lost 0 bases and the J segment 3 bases; nucleotides outside the gene matches: 5. Germline V CDR1 and CDR2: SGHVS, FQNEAQ. CDR3 residues: CASSLALRTSGGYEQYF. Here the CDR3 DNA reads TGTGCCAGCAGCTTAGCCCTCAGGACTAGCGGGGGCTACGAGCAGTACTTC.

The chain uses TRBV4-3 and TRBJ1-6; D not certain. The CDR3 is 16 amino acids. V was shortened by 1 base and J by 2 bases, with 9 bases between the two germline ends. Germline CDR1 reads LGHNA; CDR2 reads YSLEER. CDR3 amino acids: CASSQVTAPYNSPLHF. The CDR3 DNA follows: TGCGCCAGCAGCCAAGTAACCGCTCCCTATAATTCACCCCTCCACTTT.

The chain is built from TRBV5-1 and TRBJ2-1; 8 bases are shared with TRBD2. CDR1 and CDR2 from the germline V gene are SGHRS and YFSETQ. Trimming cost V 0 bases and J 4 bases; bases outside gene matches: 3. The CDR3 contains 15 residues. CDR3 nucleotide sequence: TGCGCCAGCAGCTTGGTTGCTAGCGGGTACAATGAGCAGTTCTTC. Translated, it gives CASSLVASGYNEQFF.

The CDR3: CANSGDRKNPSNTGELFF. In DNA, the CDR3 is TGTGCCAACTCCGGTGACAGAAAAAATCCATCGAACACCGGGGAGCTGTTTTTT. J is TRBJ2-2 and V is TRBV2, with TRBD1 as a possible D gene (5 bases). Trimming left V 10 bases short and J 0 bases short, with 24 bases between. Germline V lookup: CDR1 SNHLY, CDR2 FYNNEI. This CDR3 is 18 amino acids long.

The chain uses TRBV5-1 and TRBJ2-5, with TRBD1 matching over 8 bases. The CDR3 sequence is 14 residues long. The junction had 9 bases not matched to a gene; V was cut back by 6 bases and J by 5 bases. Germline V gene data show CDR1 as SGHRS and CDR2 as YFSETQ. The CDR3 bases are TGCGCCAGCACCCTGACAGGGGTAGGGGAGACCCAGTACTTC. It is translated as CASTLTGVGETQYF.

This chain connects TRBV6-2 or TRBV6-3 to TRBJ2-1, with TRBD2 matching over 7 bases. This CDR3 has 17 residues. Germline values: CDR1 MNHEY, CDR2 SVGEGT. V lost 2 bases to trimming and J lost 4 bases; unmatched junction nucleotides: 11. The CDR3 sequence: CASSYPYYGGGYNEQFF. In DNA form, the CDR3 reads TGTGCCAGCAGTTACCCGTATTATGGGGGGGGGTACAATGAGCAGTTCTTC.

The chain has TRBV2 and TRBJ1-4, with a possible D match to TRBD1 (6 bases). In germline, CDR1 is SNHLY, CDR2 FYNNEI. V lost 10 bases and J lost 8, with 17 bases in between. The CDR3 totals 13 residues. CDR3: CAKSGGEGEKLFF. Written as DNA, the CDR3 is TGTGCCAAATCGGGGGGCGAGGGGGAAAAACTGTTTTTT.

The chain carries TRBV7-7 and TRBJ2-5; perhaps TRBD1 as D (6 bases). The CDR3 loop spans 13 amino acids. Trimming stripped 1 base from V and 7 bases from J, with 10 bases between. Germline-derived CDR1 and CDR2 are SSHAT and FNYEAQ (reference sequence). CDR3: CASSLGRGGTQYF. CDR3 bases: TGTGCCAGCAGCTTAGGCAGGGGCGGGACCCAGTACTTC.

The chain joins TRBV7-8 to TRBJ2-3; D possibly corresponds to TRBD2 (7 bases). Germline CDR1 is SGHVS and CDR2 is FQNEAQ. The CDR3 covers 16 residues. V lost 5 bases and J 0 bases, leaving 15 bases between the germline ends. CDR3 in amino acids: CASSLWGGTSTDTQYF. Written as DNA, the CDR3 is TGTGCCAGCAGCCTTTGGGGGGGCACTAGCACAGATACGCAGTATTTT.

J is TRBJ2-3 and V is TRBV11-1; a possible D gene is TRBD1 (5 bases). The CDR3 covers 15 residues. Germline-derived CDR1 and CDR2 are SGHAT and FQDESV (reference sequence). Trimming took off 3 bases at V and 6 bases at J, with 16 bases between the two ends. CDR3 loop: CASSLGRLERDTQYF. CDR3 nucleotides: TGTGCCAGCAGCTTGGGGCGGCTAGAGAGGGATACGCAGTATTTT.

The chain has TRBV19 and TRBJ2-3, with a possible D match to TRBD2 (5 bases). The CDR3 totals 12 residues. In germline, CDR1 is LNHDA, CDR2 SQIVND (reference sequence). V dropped 6 bases and J dropped 4 bases, with 8 bases sitting between them. DNA for the CDR3: TGTGCCAGTAGCACTAGTGCAGATACGCAGTATTTT. Residues: CASSTSADTQYF.

V and J are TRBV27 and TRBJ2-5; no firm D call. The CDR3 loop spans 14 amino acids. The germline V gene encodes CDR1 MNHEY and CDR2 SMNVEV (reference sequence). Deletions cut 5 bases from V and 1 base from J, with 11 bases between. The CDR3 coding sequence is TGTGCCAGCAGTGAATGGGGAATCCAAGAGACCCAGTACTTC. It is translated as CASSEWGIQETQYF.

V gene TRBV6-1 combines with J gene TRBJ2-7, with a weak D call TRBD2 (5 bases). Trimming removed 0 bases at V and 2 bases at J, with 14 bases between. This CDR3 has 16 residues. Looked up from germline, CDR1 is MNHNS and CDR2 is SASEGT. The DNA of the CDR3 is TGTGCCAGCAGTGAAGCAGGACCTGTGAGGGCCTACGAGCAGTACTTC. It translates to CASSEAGPVRAYEQYF.

This chain uses TRBV5-1 with TRBJ2-7; 7 bases map to TRBD1. Germline CDR1 and CDR2: SGHRS and YFSETQ. V lost 2 bases, J lost 3 bases, and 2 bases stayed unmatched. The CDR3 is 13 residues long. In DNA, the CDR3 is TGCGCCAGCAGCTTCAACAGGGGCTACGAGCAGTACTTC. This translates into CASSFNRGYEQYF.

This clone came up a few times. The J gene is TRBJ2-3, the V gene TRBV21-1. TRBV21-1 is a known pseudogene. The CDR3 covers 19 residues. CDR3 amino acids: CASSKEDLSREMKTDTQYF. The CDR3 bases are TGTGCCAGCAGCAAAGAGGATTTGTCCAGGGAGATGAAAACAGATACGCAGTATTTT.

CDR3 region: CAVRGVPHDTQYF. In nucleotides, the CDR3 is TGTGCCGTGAGGGGGGTCCCCCACGATACGCAGTATTTT. The V and J genes are TRBV19 and TRBJ2-3; D assignment may be TRBD1 or TRBD2 (6 bases each). CDR1 is LNHDA and CDR2 is SQIVND in the germline V gene (reference sequence). The CDR3 totals 13 residues. V lost 11 bases and J 6 bases, leaving 18 bases between the germline ends.

This chain joins TRBV19 and TRBJ2-2; D is uncertain. With 6 bases removed from V and 6 bases from J, the gap between germline ends came to 11 bases. Germline values: CDR1 LNHDA, CDR2 SQIVND (reference sequence). This CDR3 is 13 amino acids long. The CDR3 here is CASSTPHPGELFF. CDR3 bases: TGTGCCAGTAGCACCCCCCACCCCGGGGAGCTGTTTTTT.

V gene TRBV29-1 combines with J gene TRBJ2-2, with D unresolved. From germline, CDR1 is SQVTM and CDR2 ANQGSEA. This CDR3 has 11 amino acids. With 4 bases removed from V and 1 base from J, the gap between germline ends came to 1 base. The CDR3 here is CSVGNTGELFF. CDR3 DNA sequence: TGCAGCGTTGGGAACACCGGGGAGCTGTTTTTT.

The V gene is TRBV7-9, the J gene TRBJ2-7, with a weak D call TRBD2 (5 bases). This CDR3 region has 11 residues. With 0 bases removed from V and 12 bases from J, the gap between germline ends came to 9 bases. The germline V gene encodes CDR1 SEHNR and CDR2 FQNEAQ (reference sequence). Here the CDR3 reads CASSLARETYF. CDR3 DNA sequence: TGTGCCAGCAGCTTAGCGAGGGAGACGTACTTC.

The CDR3 DNA follows: TGTGCCTGGAGCCTGGAGAGGAACACTGAAGCTTTCTTT. This gives the protein CAWSLERNTEAFF. The V gene is TRBV30, the J gene TRBJ1-1; no clear D. Germline V gene lookup returns CDR1 GTSNPN and CDR2 SVGIG (reference sequence). V was clipped by 3 bases and J by 1 base, with 9 bases between them. The CDR3 spans 13 residues.

This rearrangement joins TRBV12-5 to TRBJ1-2, with D possibly TRBD1 on 6 matching bases. The germline V and J ends were trimmed by 6 bases and 4 bases, with 12 bases remaining between them. Germline V gene lookup returns CDR1 LGHNT and CDR2 FRNRAP. CDR3 size: 13 residues. This chain's CDR3 is CASGSDRFYGYTF. CDR3 in DNA: TGTGCTAGTGGATCGGACAGATTCTATGGCTACACCTTC.

CDR3 in amino acids: CVAEPSYNSPLHF. In DNA form, the CDR3 reads TGTGTGGCGGAACCCTCCTATAATTCACCCCTCCACTTT. This chain uses TRBV30 with TRBJ1-6; D not resolved. The CDR3 is made up of 13 amino acids. CDR1 GTSNPN and CDR2 SVGIG come from the germline V gene (reference sequence).

The V gene is TRBV4-1, the J gene TRBJ1-2, with 7 bases matching TRBD1. The CDR3 totals 17 residues. Germline V gene lookup returns CDR1 MGHRA and CDR2 YSYEKL. J gave up 5 bases and V 0 bases, and 12 bases lay outside the gene matches. CDR3 amino acids: CASSQEGTADMRYGYTF. CDR3 DNA sequence: TGCGCCAGCAGCCAAGAAGGGACAGCCGACATGCGGTATGGCTACACCTTC.

The chain joins TRBV21-1 to TRBJ2-1; the D call of TRBD2 is as the table states it, not checked on the DNA. TRBV21-1 is a documented pseudogene. The CDR3 contains 15 residues. DNA of the CDR3: TGTGCCAGCAGCAAAGGGACTGACTCCTACAATGAGCAGTTCTTC. It yields the protein CASSKGTDSYNEQFF.

The chain joins TRBV7-8 to TRBJ2-1; 9 nucleotides match TRBD2. J was trimmed by 9 bases and V by 5 bases; bases with no gene match: 8. The CDR3 is 14 residues long. Per the germline V gene, CDR1 is SGHVS and CDR2 is FQNEAQ. The CDR3 DNA reads TGTGCCAGCAGCGCATCCGGGACTAGCCTTGAGCAGTTCTTC. Amino acid sequence: CASSASGTSLEQFF.

This chain uses TRBV4-1 with TRBJ2-6; no reliable D call. CDR3 length: 17 residues. Trimming took off 1 base at V and 0 bases at J, with 10 bases between the two ends. From germline, CDR1 is MGHRA and CDR2 YSYEKL. The CDR3 DNA reads TGCGCCAGCAGCCAAGGAAGTCGGGCCTCTGGGGCCAACGTCCTGACTTTC. Encoded protein: CASSQGSRASGANVLTF.

This chain connects TRBV7-9 to TRBJ2-7; 10 bases map to TRBD2. The CDR3 loop spans 14 amino acids. CDR1 is SEHNR, CDR2 FQNEAQ, per germline (reference sequence). V lost 5 bases and J lost 3; bases outside the gene matches: 4. CDR3 loop: CASSPRLAGYEQYF. The CDR3, as DNA: TGTGCCAGCAGCCCAAGACTAGCGGGCTACGAGCAGTACTTC.

The chain links TRBV24-1 to TRBJ2-2; D is perhaps TRBD1 or TRBD2 (5 bases each). The CDR3 loop spans 20 amino acids. Germline V gene sequence: CDR1 KGHDR, CDR2 SFDVKD. The V end was cut by 7 bases, the J end by 2 bases, with 28 bases between. CDR3 sequence: CATSAPLWDPLDTNTGELFF. Written as DNA, the CDR3 is TGTGCCACCAGCGCTCCCTTATGGGACCCCCTGGACACTAACACCGGGGAGCTGTTTTTT.

The CDR3 nucleotides are TGTGCCAGCAGCTCGGGACTCCTCAACACTGAAGCTTTCTTT. Translating gives CASSSGLLNTEAFF. This rearrangement joins TRBV7-9 to TRBJ1-1; D may be TRBD1 (5 bases). V lost 4 bases to trimming and J lost 2 bases, with 11 bases between them. CDR1 is SEHNR, CDR2 FQNEAQ, per germline (reference sequence). The CDR3 extends over 14 amino acids.